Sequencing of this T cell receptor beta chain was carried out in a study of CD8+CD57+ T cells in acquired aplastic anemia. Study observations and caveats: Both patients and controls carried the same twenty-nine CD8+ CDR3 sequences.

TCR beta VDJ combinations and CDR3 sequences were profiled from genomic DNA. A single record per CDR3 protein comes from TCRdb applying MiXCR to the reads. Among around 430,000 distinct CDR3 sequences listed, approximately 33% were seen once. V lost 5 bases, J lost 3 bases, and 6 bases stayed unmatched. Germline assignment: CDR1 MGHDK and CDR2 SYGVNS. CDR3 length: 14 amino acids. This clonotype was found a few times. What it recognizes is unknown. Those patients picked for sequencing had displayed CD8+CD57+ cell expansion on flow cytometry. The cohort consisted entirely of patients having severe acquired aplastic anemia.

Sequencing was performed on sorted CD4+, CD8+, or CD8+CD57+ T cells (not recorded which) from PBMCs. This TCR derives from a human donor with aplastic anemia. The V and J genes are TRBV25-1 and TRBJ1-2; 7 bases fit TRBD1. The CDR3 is CASSFGDRHYGYTF. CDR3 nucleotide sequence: TGTGCCAGCAGTTTTGGGGACAGACACTATGGCTACACCTTC.